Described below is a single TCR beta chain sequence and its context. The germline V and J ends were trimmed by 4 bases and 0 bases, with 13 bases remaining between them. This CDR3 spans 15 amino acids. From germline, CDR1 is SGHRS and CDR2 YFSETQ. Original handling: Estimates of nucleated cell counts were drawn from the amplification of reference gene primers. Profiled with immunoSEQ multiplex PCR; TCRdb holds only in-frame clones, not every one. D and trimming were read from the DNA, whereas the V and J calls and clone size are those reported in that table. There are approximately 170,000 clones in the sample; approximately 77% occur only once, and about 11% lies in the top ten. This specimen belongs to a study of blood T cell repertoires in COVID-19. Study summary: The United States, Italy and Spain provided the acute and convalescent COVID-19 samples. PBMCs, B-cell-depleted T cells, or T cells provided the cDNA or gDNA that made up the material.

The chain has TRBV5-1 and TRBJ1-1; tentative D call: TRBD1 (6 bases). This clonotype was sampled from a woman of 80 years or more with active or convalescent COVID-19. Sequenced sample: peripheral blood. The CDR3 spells CASSLDRSMNTEAFF. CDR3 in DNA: TGCGCCAGCAGCCTCGACAGGTCCATGAACACTGAAGCTTTCTTT.